Sequencing of this T cell receptor (beta chain) was carried out in a study of blood T cell repertoires in COVID-19. Trimming cost V 4 bases and J 2 bases; bases outside gene matches: 15. CDR3 length: 18 amino acids. Germline assignment: CDR1 MDHEN and CDR2 SYDVKM. TCRdb's copy holds only in-frame clones and misses some; the assay was immunoSEQ multiplex PCR. The sample gives fewer than 80,000 clones, about 88% of which show up once; roughly 9.1% is in the top ten. The receptor's source is a human donor in a cohort sampled during active COVID-19. The sample taken for sequencing was peripheral blood. The chain combines TRBV28 with TRBJ2-3; the match to TRBD2 covers 7 bases. The CDR3 DNA follows: TGTGCCAGCAGTTCCCCAACGGCTCTAGCGGAAGACACAGATACGCAGTATTTT. This encodes CASSSPTALAEDTDTQYF.